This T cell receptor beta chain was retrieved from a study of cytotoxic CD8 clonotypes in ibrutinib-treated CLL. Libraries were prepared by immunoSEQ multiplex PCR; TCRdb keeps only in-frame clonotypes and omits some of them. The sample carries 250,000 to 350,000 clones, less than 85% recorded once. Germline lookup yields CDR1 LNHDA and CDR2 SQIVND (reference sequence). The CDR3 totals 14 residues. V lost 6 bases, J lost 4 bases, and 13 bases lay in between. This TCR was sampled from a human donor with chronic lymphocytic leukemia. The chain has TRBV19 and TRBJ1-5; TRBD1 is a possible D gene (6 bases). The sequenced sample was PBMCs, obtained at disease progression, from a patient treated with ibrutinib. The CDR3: CASRRGGENQPQHF. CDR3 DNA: TGTGCCAGTAGAAGGGGGGGGGAGAATCAGCCCCAGCATTTT.